The subject of this entry is one T cell receptor beta chain. The record originates from a study of shared clonotypes between healthy human individuals. Study as a whole: A couple of women and a few men aged 18 to 49 served as donors.

It was at deep level that the assay was run. Sequencing of unsorted PBMC DNA was carried out using ten immunoSEQ deep assay plates. Study processing details: Without quality scores, immunoSEQ junctional reads could not be filtered like full-length reads. Some clones are missing from TCRdb's copy, which holds only in-frame ones; the method was immunoSEQ multiplex PCR. V and J calls and clone size follow that table, whereas D and trimming were derived from the DNA. The table includes hundreds of thousands of clones, 70% to 80% detected once. Trimming removed 0 bases from V and 6 bases from J; junction bases left unmatched: 6. Germline V gives CDR1 MNHNY, CDR2 SVGAGI (reference sequence). The CDR3 runs 15 residues.

Sequencing was performed on PBMCs. The sequence came from a woman aged 40 to 50 in good health. Some clones in this sample may be carry-over from other donors' samples. The chain links TRBV6-6 to TRBJ2-7, with 9 bases identical to TRBD1. CDR3 in DNA: TGTGCCAGCAGTTACTCCATCGACAGGGGGGGCGAGCAGTACTTC. Its protein product is CASSYSIDRGGEQYF.